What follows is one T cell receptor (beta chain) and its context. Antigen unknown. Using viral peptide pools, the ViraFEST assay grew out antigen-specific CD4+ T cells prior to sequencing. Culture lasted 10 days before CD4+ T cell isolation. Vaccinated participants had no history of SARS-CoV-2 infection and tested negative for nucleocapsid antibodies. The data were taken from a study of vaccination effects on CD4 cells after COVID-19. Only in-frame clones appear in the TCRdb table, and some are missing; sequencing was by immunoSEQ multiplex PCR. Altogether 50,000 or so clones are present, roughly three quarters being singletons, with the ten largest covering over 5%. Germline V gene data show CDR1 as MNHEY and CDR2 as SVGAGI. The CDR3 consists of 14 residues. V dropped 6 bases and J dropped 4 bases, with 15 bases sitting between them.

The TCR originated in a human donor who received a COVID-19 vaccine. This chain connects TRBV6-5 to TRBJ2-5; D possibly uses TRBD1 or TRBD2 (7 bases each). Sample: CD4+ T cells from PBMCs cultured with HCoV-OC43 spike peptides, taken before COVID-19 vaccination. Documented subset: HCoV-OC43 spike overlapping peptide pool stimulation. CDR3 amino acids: CASSAQGGAETQYF. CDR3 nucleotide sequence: TGTGCCAGCAGCGCCCAGGGGGGGGCAGAGACCCAGTACTTC.